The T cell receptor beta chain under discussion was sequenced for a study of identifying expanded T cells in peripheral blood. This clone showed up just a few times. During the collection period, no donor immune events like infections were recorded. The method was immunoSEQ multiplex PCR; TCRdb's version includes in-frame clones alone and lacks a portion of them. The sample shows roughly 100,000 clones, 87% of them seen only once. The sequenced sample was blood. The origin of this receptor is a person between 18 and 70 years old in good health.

Written as DNA, the CDR3 is TGTGCCACCACCCCTGAGCAGGGGGCTTACGAGCAGTACTTC. This encodes CATTPEQGAYEQYF. The J gene is TRBJ2-7, the V gene TRBV15; TRBD1 agrees at 8 bases. Per germline, CDR1 LNHNV and CDR2 YYDKDF (reference sequence). The CDR3 is 14 amino acids. Unmatched junction bases numbered 9, after V lost 7 bases and J lost 4 bases.